This T cell receptor (beta chain) was profiled in a study of blood T cell repertoires in COVID-19. As for the study in general: Sites across the United States, Italy and Spain contributed samples from acute and convalescent COVID-19. Sources were T cells, B-cell-depleted T cells, or PBMCs; the material itself was cDNA or gDNA.

Original analysis: Using reference gene primer amplification, nucleated cell counts were estimated. The table came from immunoSEQ multiplex PCR; TCRdb's copy has only in-frame clones and leaves some out. V and J calls and clone size are copied from that table; D and trimming were computed from the DNA. This table has about 110,000 clones, less than 90% appearing once. The sequence was collected from a human donor in a cohort sampled during active COVID-19. The sample taken for sequencing was peripheral blood.

The CDR3 DNA sequence: TGTGCCAGCAGCGTACAGGGGGCTGGGACTGAAGCTTTCTTT. The encoded protein is CASSVQGAGTEAFF. V and J are TRBV7-2 and TRBJ1-1, with 9 bases matching TRBD1. Germline values: CDR1 SGHTA, CDR2 FQGNSA. The CDR3 runs 14 residues. The J segment lost 5 bases and the V segment lost 5 bases, leaving 6 bases of the junction unmatched.